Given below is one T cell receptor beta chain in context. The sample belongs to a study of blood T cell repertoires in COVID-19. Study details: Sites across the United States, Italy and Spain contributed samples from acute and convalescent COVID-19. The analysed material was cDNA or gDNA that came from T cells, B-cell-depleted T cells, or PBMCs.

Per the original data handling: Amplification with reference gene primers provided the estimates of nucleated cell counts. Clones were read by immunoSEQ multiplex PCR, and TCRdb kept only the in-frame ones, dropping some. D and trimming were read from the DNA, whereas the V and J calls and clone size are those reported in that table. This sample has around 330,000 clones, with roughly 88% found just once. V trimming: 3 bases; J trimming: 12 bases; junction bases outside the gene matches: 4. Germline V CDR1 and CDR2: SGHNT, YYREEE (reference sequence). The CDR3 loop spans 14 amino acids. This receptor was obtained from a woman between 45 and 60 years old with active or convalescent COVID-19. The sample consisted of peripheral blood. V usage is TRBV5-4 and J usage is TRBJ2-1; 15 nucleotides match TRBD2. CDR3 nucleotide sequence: TGTGCCAGCAGCTCTTGGACTAGCGGGAGGGGGCAGTTCTTC. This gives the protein CASSSWTSGRGQFF.